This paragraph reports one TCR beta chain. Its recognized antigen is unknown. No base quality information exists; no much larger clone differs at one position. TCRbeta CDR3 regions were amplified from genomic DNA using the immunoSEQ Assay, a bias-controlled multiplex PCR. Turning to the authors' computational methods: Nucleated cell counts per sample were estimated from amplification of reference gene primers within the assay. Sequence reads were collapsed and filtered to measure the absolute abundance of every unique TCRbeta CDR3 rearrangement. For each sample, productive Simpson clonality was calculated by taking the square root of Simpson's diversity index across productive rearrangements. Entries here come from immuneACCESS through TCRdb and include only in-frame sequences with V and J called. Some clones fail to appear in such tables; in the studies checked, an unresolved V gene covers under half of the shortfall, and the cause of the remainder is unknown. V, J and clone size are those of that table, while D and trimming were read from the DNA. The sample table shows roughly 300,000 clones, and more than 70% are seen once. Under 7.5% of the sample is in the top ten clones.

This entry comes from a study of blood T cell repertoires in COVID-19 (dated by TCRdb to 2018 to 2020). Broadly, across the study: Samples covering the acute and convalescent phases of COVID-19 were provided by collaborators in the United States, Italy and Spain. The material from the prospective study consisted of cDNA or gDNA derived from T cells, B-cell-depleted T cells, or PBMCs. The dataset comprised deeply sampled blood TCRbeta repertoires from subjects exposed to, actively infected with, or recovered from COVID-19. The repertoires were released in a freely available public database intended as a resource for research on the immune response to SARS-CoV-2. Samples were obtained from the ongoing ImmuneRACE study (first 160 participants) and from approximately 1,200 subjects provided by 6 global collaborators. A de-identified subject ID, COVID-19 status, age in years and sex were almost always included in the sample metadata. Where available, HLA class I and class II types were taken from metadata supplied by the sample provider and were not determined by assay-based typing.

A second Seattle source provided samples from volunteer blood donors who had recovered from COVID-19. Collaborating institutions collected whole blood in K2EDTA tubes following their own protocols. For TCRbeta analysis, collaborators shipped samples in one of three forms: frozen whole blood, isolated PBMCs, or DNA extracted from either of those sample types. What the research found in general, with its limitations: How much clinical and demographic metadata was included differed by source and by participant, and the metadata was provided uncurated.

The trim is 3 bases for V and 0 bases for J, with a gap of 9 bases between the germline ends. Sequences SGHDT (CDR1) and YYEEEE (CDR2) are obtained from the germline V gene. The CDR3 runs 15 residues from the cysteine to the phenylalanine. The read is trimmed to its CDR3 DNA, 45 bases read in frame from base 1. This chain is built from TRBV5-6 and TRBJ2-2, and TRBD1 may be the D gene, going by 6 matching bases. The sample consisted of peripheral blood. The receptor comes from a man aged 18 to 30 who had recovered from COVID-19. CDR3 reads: CASSSGQANTGELFF. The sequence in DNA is TGTGCCAGCAGCTCGGGACAAGCGAACACCGGGGAGCTGTTTTTT.